This T cell receptor (beta chain) was sequenced for a study of blood T cell repertoires in COVID-19. Background on the study: The United States, Italy and Spain supplied acute and convalescent COVID-19 samples.

Under the authors' procedure: Estimated nucleated cell counts came from reference gene primer amplification. Method: immunoSEQ multiplex PCR; TCRdb's copy keeps in-frame clones and lacks some. The V and J calls and clone size are taken from that table; D and trimming were inferred from the DNA. This table holds 300,000 to 350,000 clones, roughly 86% found once. Those enrolled in Seattle joined during active infection and were followed longitudinally afterward. The source material was peripheral blood. The TCR originated in a man in his thirties or forties with COVID-19, enrolled during active disease.

The chain's CDR3 is CASSLVGRGGYTF. For the CDR3, the DNA is TGCGCCAGCAGCTTGGTTGGCAGGGGGGGCTACACCTTC. The genes are TRBV5-1 and TRBJ1-2; 7 bases map to TRBD1. This CDR3 is 13 amino acids long. Per the germline V gene, CDR1 is SGHRS and CDR2 is YFSETQ. The J segment lost 8 bases and the V segment lost 0 bases, leaving 4 bases of the junction unmatched.